These 16 T cell receptor beta chains were sequenced from one sample in a study of human T cells and chemical hapten exposure. Documented time point: patch test 2, 6 weeks after DPC sensitization. Treatment meaning: therapeutic diphenylcyclopropenone sensitization with weekly scalp DPC. TCRdb processed the RACE reads anew with MiXCR; each CDR3 protein has one entry. The data contain approximately 68,000 distinct CDR3 sequences, 8.5% of them singletons. The sample in question was whole blood, obtained in connection with sensitization to the hapten diphenylcyclopropenone (DPC). These receptors came from a woman between 45 and 60 years old with alopecia areata. Some clones in this sample may be carry-over from other donors' samples.

There are many counts of this clonotype. The V gene is TRBV20-1, the J gene TRBJ1-5; D is unclear. Per the germline V gene, CDR1 is DFQATT and CDR2 is SNEGSKA (reference sequence). CDR3 length: 15 residues. Trimming took off 7 bases at V and 3 bases at J, with 19 bases between the two ends. CDR3 amino acids: CSVKVSNGPNQPQHF. For the CDR3, the DNA is TGCAGTGTTAAAGTTAGTAACGGGCCCAATCAGCCCCAGCATTTT.

This sequence joins TRBV2 and TRBJ2-2; weak D call: TRBD2 (6 bases). The CDR3 totals 14 residues. The ends were cut back, 6 bases at V and 7 bases at J, with 15 bases in the middle. CDR1 is SNHLY and CDR2 is FYNNEI in the germline V gene. This CDR3 reads CASRGGPFVGELFF. The CDR3 coding sequence is TGTGCCAGCAGGGGGGGTCCCTTTGTCGGGGAGCTGTTTTTT.

Ten or more counts support this clonotype. The chain uses TRBV20-1 and TRBJ1-6; unclear D gene. V lost 5 bases to trimming and J lost 7 bases, with 12 bases between them. There are 13 residues in the CDR3. Looked up from germline, CDR1 is DFQATT and CDR2 is SNEGSKA (reference sequence). The chain's CDR3 is CSAPPTRNSPLHF. DNA of the CDR3: TGCAGTGCTCCTCCCACACGGAATTCACCCCTCCACTTT.

The V gene is TRBV12-3 or TRBV12-4, the J gene TRBJ1-2; possible D gene TRBD1, 5 bases. The CDR3 is made up of 13 amino acids. Trimming left V 5 bases short and J 4 bases short, with 11 bases between. The CDR3 loop is CASSTGRFYGYTF. DNA of the CDR3: TGTGCCAGCAGTACGGGACGTTTCTATGGCTACACCTTC.

This clonotype has at least ten counts. The rearrangement uses TRBV20-1 and TRBJ1-2; 11 bases are a match to TRBD1. With V trimmed by 4 bases and J by 4 bases, 5 bases remained unmatched. Per the germline V gene, CDR1 is DFQATT and CDR2 is SNEGSKA (reference sequence). This CDR3 has 14 amino acids. CDR3 sequence (DNA): TGCAGTGCTATCGGGACAGGGGGGTTCTATGGCTACACCTTC. This translates into CSAIGTGGFYGYTF.

The sample holds many counts of this clonotype. The rearrangement links TRBV30 to TRBJ1-3, with D hard to call. Per germline, CDR1 GTSNPN and CDR2 SVGIG (reference sequence). V was trimmed by 0 bases and J by 0 bases, leaving 6 bases between them. The CDR3 contains 14 residues. The CDR3 DNA is TGTGCCTGGAGTGTACCCAGCTCTGGAAACACCATATATTTT. This sequence encodes CAWSVPSSGNTIYF.

This clonotype appeared many times. V and J are TRBV7-2 and TRBJ1-1, with 10 bases lining up with TRBD1. J lost 5 bases, V lost 7 bases, and 7 bases had no gene match. Germline V gene lookup returns CDR1 SGHTA and CDR2 FQGNSA. This CDR3 contains 14 residues. The DNA of the CDR3 is TGTGCCAGCACCCCGGACAGGGGGGATACTGAAGCTTTCTTT. This gives the protein CASTPDRGDTEAFF.

This clonotype was detected ten times or more. The chain links TRBV20-1 to TRBJ1-2; TRBD1 agrees at 7 bases. V trimming: 6 bases; J trimming: 0 bases; junction bases outside the gene matches: 7. Germline CDR1 and CDR2: DFQATT and SNEGSKA (reference sequence). The CDR3 covers 14 residues. The DNA for the CDR3 is TGCAGTGCCCAGGCGACAGGGACTAACTATGGCTACACCTTC. Amino acids: CSAQATGTNYGYTF.

V usage is TRBV7-9 and J usage is TRBJ1-1, with a possible D match to TRBD1 (5 bases). Trimming left V 1 base short and J 1 base short, with 16 bases between. This CDR3 has 17 amino acids. Germline assignment: CDR1 SEHNR and CDR2 FQNEAQ (reference sequence). The CDR3 sequence: CASSLGAVGVPNTEAFF. The CDR3 DNA follows: TGTGCCAGCAGCTTAGGCGCAGTAGGGGTCCCGAACACTGAAGCTTTCTTT.

This clonotype showed up just a few times. The chain has TRBV20-1 and TRBJ1-1, with D hard to call. V lost 3 bases and J lost 0, with 11 bases in between. Germline V gene lookup returns CDR1 DFQATT and CDR2 SNEGSKA (reference sequence). The CDR3 contains 14 residues. CDR3: CSASVGHLNTEAFF. The CDR3 nucleotides read TGCAGTGCTAGTGTAGGGCACCTGAACACTGAAGCTTTCTTT.

This clonotype has only a few counts. V gene TRBV19 combines with J gene TRBJ1-1; tentatively, D is TRBD1 (6 bases). Trimming cost V 7 bases and J 8 bases, with 23 bases left between them. The CDR3 contains 15 residues. Germline V lookup: CDR1 LNHDA, CDR2 SQIVND (reference sequence). CDR3 region: CASTEGGPGRTEAFF. Here the CDR3 DNA reads TGTGCCAGTACCGAAGGGGGACCTGGAAGAACAGAAGCTTTCTTT.

This clonotype has only a few counts. CDR3 nucleotides: TGCAGCGTTGCATCCGGGACAGGGGGCAATTCCTATAATTCACCCCTCCACTTT. Translated, it gives CSVASGTGGNSYNSPLHF. The V and J genes are TRBV29-1 and TRBJ1-6; TRBD1 matches 12 bases. The J segment lost 1 base and the V segment lost 4 bases, leaving 8 bases of the junction unmatched. The germline V gene encodes CDR1 SQVTM and CDR2 ANQGSEA. The CDR3 covers 18 residues. The entire variable domain, with the rest obtained from reference TRBV29-1 and TRBJ1-6, is as follows: SAVISQKPSRDICQRGTSLTIQCQVDSQVTMMFWYRQQPGQSLTLIATANQGSEATYESGFVIDKFPISRPNLTFSTLTVSNMSPEDSSIYLCSVASGTGGNSYNSPLHFGNGTRLTVT.

With regard to this clonotype: One end of the junction varies from germline; a read error may be responsible. The J gene is TRBJ2-1, the V gene TRBV6-2 or TRBV6-3; D is undetermined. Germline-derived CDR1 and CDR2 are MNHEY and SVGEGT. The CDR3 totals 14 residues. The CDR3 reads CASRDTRSYNEQIF. The CDR3 nucleotides read TGTGCCAGCAGAGACACACGCTCCTACAATGAGCAGATCTTC.

This clonotype was observed many times. V gene TRBV4-3 combines with J gene TRBJ2-3, with TRBD2 identical over 13 bases. The CDR3 extends over 22 amino acids. Germline V lookup: CDR1 LGHNA, CDR2 YSLEER. V lost 1 base to trimming and J lost 3 bases; unmatched junction nucleotides: 19. In nucleotides, the CDR3 is TGCGCCAGCAGCCAAGGATTCCGGGGCCCTGAACTAGCGGGAGGGCCAACAGATACGCAGTATTTT. Translation: CASSQGFRGPELAGGPTDTQYF.

The CDR3 sequence is CASSFVGGMEDTQYF. CDR3 nucleotides: TGTGCCAGCAGTTTTGTCGGCGGGATGGAAGATACGCAGTATTTT. This chain uses TRBV12-3 or TRBV12-4 with TRBJ2-3; a weak D match, TRBD2 (6 bases). This CDR3 spans 15 amino acids. Trimming took off 3 bases at V and 5 bases at J, with 15 bases between the two ends.

This clonotype has only a few counts. The chain recombines TRBV29-1 with TRBJ1-2; possible D gene TRBD1, 6 bases. The CDR3 runs to 15 residues. Trimming left V 7 bases short and J 6 bases short, with 24 bases between. The germline CDR1 and CDR2 sequences are SQVTM and ANQGSEA. The CDR3 DNA reads TGCAGCGCAACGGATCTGTGGGGGCGTATTGATGGCTACACCTTC. As protein: CSATDLWGRIDGYTF.